This T cell receptor beta chain was identified in a study of Tregs in tolerant kidney transplant recipients. Germline CDR1 is LNHNV and CDR2 is YYDKDF (reference sequence). The junction had 3 bases not matched to a gene; V was cut back by 0 bases and J by 1 base. The CDR3 has 15 amino acids. A note on this clone: Its antigen is unknown.

Overall study results and limits: Nucleotide sequences could not be compared across some patients' samples due to primer changes. Tolerant patients' donor-specific Tregs expanded beyond overall Tregs, suggesting antigen-driven growth. This study did not directly address biological reproducibility. Findings come from small patient numbers and require larger validation.

TCRdb's table, derived via immunoSEQ multiplex PCR, lists solely in-frame clones and lacks some. In the table there are tens of thousands of clones, nearly 98% of which are singletons. The clonotype was recovered from a human donor who received a combined kidney and bone marrow transplant. Sequenced material: Tregs from blood, taken before the transplant. V gene TRBV15 combines with J gene TRBJ2-7, with 7 positions matching TRBD1. CDR3 in DNA: TGTGCCACCAGCAGAGAAAGGGGGCAGTCCTACGAGCAGTACTTC. Protein product: CATSRERGQSYEQYF.